These 29 T cell receptor beta chains were sequenced from one sample in a study of T cells in localized non-small cell lung cancer. TCRdb's copy holds only in-frame clones and misses some; the assay was immunoSEQ multiplex PCR. The table has 25,000 to 30,000 clones, around 93% seen once. This sample comprised peripheral blood, obtained before any cancer treatment. The receptors here all came from a female donor of 60 years or more with stage I lung adenocarcinoma.

The rearrangement uses TRBV2 and TRBJ1-5, with D hard to call. V lost 4 bases to trimming and J lost 4 bases, with 8 bases between them. CDR1 SNHLY and CDR2 FYNNEI come from the germline V gene. This CDR3 comprises 13 residues. The CDR3 DNA reads TGTGCCAGCAGTGGGCACCCAAATCAGCCCCAGCATTTT. Translating gives CASSGHPNQPQHF.

V gene TRBV5-4 combines with J gene TRBJ2-1; TRBD1 aligns across 9 bases. The ends lost 5 bases at V and 8 bases at J; junction bases unmatched: 11. The CDR3 extends over 15 amino acids. In germline, CDR1 is SGHNT, CDR2 YYREEE (reference sequence). CDR3 DNA: TGTGCCAGCAGGAAAGCCGGGACAGGGAGGCATGAGCAGTTCTTC. It translates to CASRKAGTGRHEQFF.

The chain has TRBV28 and TRBJ1-2, with 7 bases that match TRBD1. The J segment lost 1 base and the V segment lost 3 bases, leaving 5 bases of the junction unmatched. Per the germline V gene, CDR1 is MDHEN and CDR2 is SYDVKM. The CDR3 is 15 residues long. CDR3 amino acids: CASSFTRGYNYGYTF. The CDR3 DNA reads TGTGCCAGCAGTTTTACCAGGGGGTATAACTATGGCTACACCTTC.

The CDR3 DNA is TGTGCCAGCAGCCTCCAGGGGCCTAATCAGCCCCAGCATTTT. As protein: CASSLQGPNQPQHF. The V call is TRBV2, the J call TRBJ1-5, with D possibly TRBD1 on 6 matching bases. CDR3 size: 14 residues. Per germline, CDR1 SNHLY and CDR2 FYNNEI. The V gene lost 6 bases and the J gene lost 4 bases, with 13 bases spanning the gap.

The chain couples TRBV11-2 to TRBJ2-7; the match to TRBD2 covers 7 bases. The germline V gene encodes CDR1 SGHAT and CDR2 FQNNGV. The CDR3 spans 14 residues. Unmatched junction bases numbered 6, after V lost 5 bases and J lost 2 bases. The CDR3 nucleotides are TGTGCCAGCAGCCTCGCCGGGGGGACCTACGAGCAGTACTTC. Protein product: CASSLAGGTYEQYF.

V gene TRBV10-1 combines with J gene TRBJ2-1, with D possibly TRBD2 on 6 matching bases. Deletions cut 4 bases from V and 8 bases from J, with 21 bases between. From germline, CDR1 is WNHNN and CDR2 SYGVQD (reference sequence). This CDR3 has 16 amino acids. The CDR3 DNA follows: TGCGCCAGCAGTGCGCGGGATGGAAGGGGATCGGATGAGCAGTTCTTC. Residues: CASSARDGRGSDEQFF.

The chain couples TRBV13 to TRBJ2-4; the D gene is possibly TRBD1 (5 bases). V was trimmed by 0 bases and J by 7 bases, leaving 13 bases between them. The CDR3 extends over 15 amino acids. The V gene's germline CDR1 is PRHDT and CDR2 FYEKMQ (reference sequence). CDR3 region: CASSLGQEFGNIQYF. In DNA form, the CDR3 reads TGTGCCAGCAGCTTAGGACAGGAATTCGGTAACATTCAGTACTTC.

The rearrangement links TRBV5-1 to TRBJ2-7, with 10 bases matching TRBD1. Germline V CDR1 and CDR2: SGHRS, YFSETQ. The trim removed 6 bases at V and 9 bases at J, leaving 9 bases unmatched. CDR3 length: 13 residues. The CDR3 sequence is CASKRQGAERQYF. As DNA, the CDR3 is TGCGCCAGCAAACGACAGGGGGCGGAAAGGCAGTACTTC.

This clone appeared a few times. V gene TRBV7-6 combines with J gene TRBJ1-5; TRBD1 aligns across 7 bases. The trim removed 5 bases at V and 8 bases at J, leaving 9 bases unmatched. Looked up from germline, CDR1 is SGHVS and CDR2 is FNYEAQ. The CDR3 loop spans 14 amino acids. The CDR3 loop reads CASSPRQGGEPQHF. CDR3 in DNA: TGTGCCAGCAGCCCCCGACAGGGCGGGGAGCCCCAGCATTTT.

This clone turned up a few times. This chain connects TRBV15 to TRBJ2-7, with unresolved D. CDR1 is LNHNV, CDR2 YYDKDF, per germline (reference sequence). CDR3 length: 14 residues. V dropped 0 bases and J dropped 9 bases, with 15 bases sitting between them. The CDR3 DNA sequence: TGTGCCACCAGCAGAGATCTCATAGACCTCGGGCAGTACTTC. This gives the protein CATSRDLIDLGQYF. Based on the CDR3 plus reference TRBV15 and TRBJ2-7, the full variable domain is DAMVIQNPRYQVTQFGKPVTLSCSQTLNHNVMYWYQQKSSQAPKLLFHYYDKDFNNEADTPDNFQSRRPNTSFCFLDIRSPGLGDTAMYLCATSRDLIDLGQYFGPGTRLTVT.

This sequence joins TRBV11-3 and TRBJ2-3; D is unresolved. This CDR3 has 15 residues. Trimming took off 5 bases at V and 4 bases at J, with 16 bases between the two ends. The germline V gene encodes CDR1 SGHNT and CDR2 YENEEA. The CDR3 spells CASSQSGGWADTQYF. The CDR3 DNA is TGTGCCAGCAGCCAATCCGGTGGCTGGGCAGATACGCAGTATTTT.

CDR3 sequence (DNA): TGTGCCAGTAGTGCGACAGGGGTGACAGATACGCAGTATTTT. As protein: CASSATGVTDTQYF. This chain links TRBV19 with TRBJ2-3, with TRBD1 matching over 8 bases. The CDR3 loop spans 14 amino acids. With 5 bases clipped from V and 3 bases from J, the junction kept 4 bases outside the gene matches. Germline V gene lookup returns CDR1 LNHDA and CDR2 SQIVND (reference sequence).

This chain uses TRBV7-8 with TRBJ1-2; 7 bases map to TRBD1. Germline CDR1 reads SGHVS; CDR2 reads FQNEAQ. CDR3 size: 14 residues. V gave up 5 bases and J gave up 8 bases; unmatched junction bases: 11. The CDR3 DNA is TGTGCCAGCAGCCGTATCTCGACAGGGCAGGGCTACACCTTC. This encodes CASSRISTGQGYTF. The full variable domain, with the rest looked up from reference TRBV7-8 and TRBJ1-2, is GAGVSQSPRYKVAKRGQDVALRCDPISGHVSLFWYQQALGQGPEFLTYFQNEAQLDKSGLPSDRFFAERPEGSVSTLKIQRTQQEDSAVYLCASSRISTGQGYTFGSGTRLTVV.

This clone has just one count. The chain joins TRBV19 to TRBJ2-3; 7 bases match TRBD1. The CDR3 loop spans 14 amino acids. The germline gives CDR1 LNHDA, CDR2 SQIVND (reference sequence). Trimming took 5 bases from V and 3 from J; bases not matched to a gene: 5. The CDR3 protein is CASSLGGATDTQYF. The CDR3, as DNA: TGTGCCAGTAGTTTAGGGGGCGCAACAGATACGCAGTATTTT.

This chain connects TRBV29-1 to TRBJ1-1, with D perhaps TRBD1 (5 bases). Germline loops: CDR1 SQVTM, CDR2 ANQGSEA. This CDR3 spans 12 amino acids. Trimming removed 4 bases from V and 6 bases from J, with 12 bases in between. This chain's CDR3 is CSVVRGDAEAFF. The CDR3 DNA follows: TGCAGCGTTGTGCGGGGGGACGCTGAAGCTTTCTTT. Filled out from reference TRBV29-1 and TRBJ1-1, the complete variable domain reads SAVISQKPSRDICQRGTSLTIQCQVDSQVTMMFWYRQQPGQSLTLIATANQGSEATYESGFVIDKFPISRPNLTFSTLTVSNMSPEDSSIYLCSVVRGDAEAFFGQGTRLTVV.

The rearrangement joins TRBV11-2 to TRBJ2-5, with unresolved D. There are 12 residues in the CDR3. CDR1 SGHAT and CDR2 FQNNGV come from the germline V gene. The ends were cut back, 1 base at V and 5 bases at J, with 5 bases in the middle. CDR3 in DNA: TGTGCCAGCAGCTTAGTGTCTGAGACCCAGTACTTC. Protein: CASSLVSETQYF. The complete variable domain, with remaining parts taken from reference TRBV11-2 and TRBJ2-5, reads EAGVAQSPRYKIIEKRQSVAFWCNPISGHATLYWYQQILGQGPKLLIQFQNNGVVDDSQLPKDRFSAERLKGVDSTLKIQPAKLEDSAVYLCASSLVSETQYFGPGTRLLVL.

The chain joins TRBV7-8 to TRBJ1-2; TRBD1 might be the D (5 bases). V was clipped by 3 bases and J by 4 bases, with 12 bases between them. Germline-derived CDR1 and CDR2 are SGHVS and FQNEAQ. The CDR3 extends over 14 amino acids. The chain's CDR3 is CASSFGRVGYGYTF. CDR3 nucleotides: TGTGCCAGCAGCTTCGGCAGGGTCGGCTATGGCTACACCTTC.

This chain connects TRBV5-6 to TRBJ1-1; a possible D gene is TRBD1 (6 bases). This CDR3 is built from 15 residues. Trimming left V 4 bases short and J 2 bases short, with 15 bases between. Germline CDR1 and CDR2: SGHDT and YYEEEE. The CDR3 bases are TGTGCCAGCAGCACCGTCGGACAGCGAAACACTGAAGCTTTCTTT. This sequence encodes CASSTVGQRNTEAFF.

The rearrangement links TRBV5-4 to TRBJ1-1; D unresolved. The length of the CDR3 is 14 residues. V lost 3 bases, J lost 0 bases, and 9 bases lay in between. The V gene's germline CDR1 is SGHNT and CDR2 YYREEE (reference sequence). CDR3 DNA sequence: TGTGCCAGCAGCTCGCCGGTGATGAACACTGAAGCTTTCTTT. This codes for CASSSPVMNTEAFF.

The chain couples TRBV5-1 to TRBJ2-5, with 11 bases aligning to TRBD2. This CDR3 is built from 16 residues. The germline V gene encodes CDR1 SGHRS and CDR2 YFSETQ. V was clipped by 0 bases and J by 4 bases; unmatched bases: 5. CDR3 bases: TGCGCCAGCAGCTTGGCCCCGACTAGCGGGGCAGAGACCCAGTACTTC. Encoded protein: CASSLAPTSGAETQYF.

The V and J genes are TRBV4-1 and TRBJ2-7; 7 bases match TRBD2. The CDR3 sequence is 15 residues long. The V gene end was trimmed by 1 base and the J gene end by 5 bases; junction bases not matched to a gene: 8. Per the germline V gene, CDR1 is MGHRA and CDR2 is YSYEKL. The chain's CDR3 is CASSQGLRESHEQYF. The CDR3 DNA reads TGCGCCAGCAGCCAAGGCCTGCGGGAGAGCCACGAGCAGTACTTC.

The gene calls are TRBV5-4 and TRBJ2-1; D call uncertain. This CDR3 spans 12 amino acids. The germline CDR1 and CDR2 sequences are SGHNT and YYREEE (reference sequence). Trimming took 1 base from V and 8 from J, leaving 7 bases between them. The CDR3 coding sequence is TGTGCCAGCAGCTTGACCGTGGATGAGCAGTTCTTC. Translated, it gives CASSLTVDEQFF.

The V gene is TRBV19, the J gene TRBJ2-7; 9 bases match TRBD2. Germline values: CDR1 LNHDA, CDR2 SQIVND (reference sequence). V lost 1 base and J lost 3; bases outside the gene matches: 7. The CDR3 extends over 16 amino acids. The CDR3 coding sequence is TGTGCCAGTAGTATAGCCGCTAGCGGGATCCACTACGAGCAGTACTTC. Protein product: CASSIAASGIHYEQYF.

The chain has TRBV6-1 and TRBJ1-1; D is uncertain. The CDR3 has 14 residues. Germline values: CDR1 MNHNS, CDR2 SASEGT. The V and J ends lost 9 bases and 0 bases respectively, with 14 bases between them. CDR3 coding DNA: TGTGCCAGTCAAATCCAGAAGGTGAACACTGAAGCTTTCTTT. This translates into CASQIQKVNTEAFF.

The CDR3 here is CASSSPPTVNEAFF. Written as DNA, the CDR3 is TGTGCCAGCAGTTCCCCCCCGACAGTTAATGAAGCTTTCTTT. V and J are TRBV6-6 and TRBJ1-1, with TRBD1 as a possible D gene (5 bases). Germline V CDR1 and CDR2: MNHNY, SVGAGI (reference sequence). Deletions cut 4 bases from V and 7 bases from J, with 16 bases between. The CDR3 covers 14 residues.

The chain links TRBV18 to TRBJ1-2; D remains unclear. The CDR3 is 14 amino acids. In germline, CDR1 is KGHSH, CDR2 LQKENI. Trimming took 8 bases from V and 0 from J, leaving 13 bases between them. This CDR3 is CASAAGPANYGYTF. CDR3 DNA sequence: TGTGCCAGCGCCGCGGGTCCAGCTAACTATGGCTACACCTTC.

The chain has TRBV18 and TRBJ2-4; D may be TRBD1 (6 bases). Trimming took 2 bases from V and 10 from J, leaving 24 bases between them. This CDR3 has 17 amino acids. From germline, CDR1 is KGHSH and CDR2 LQKENI. The CDR3: CASSPVRDRRPGDIQYF. CDR3 nucleotide sequence: TGTGCCAGCTCACCAGTAAGGGATAGACGGCCAGGGGATATTCAGTACTTC.

This chain connects TRBV5-6 to TRBJ2-5, with 9 bases matching TRBD1. The germline V gene has CDR1 SGHDT and CDR2 YYEEEE. CDR3 length: 14 residues. V lost 3 bases and J lost 5; bases outside the gene matches: 5. Written as DNA, the CDR3 is TGTGCCAGCAGCTATGGACAGGGGATGGAGACCCAGTACTTC. It encodes CASSYGQGMETQYF. The complete variable domain, with remaining parts taken from reference TRBV5-6 and TRBJ2-5, reads DAGVTQSPTHLIKTRGQQVTLRCSPKSGHDTVSWYQQALGQGPQFIFQYYEEEERQRGNFPDRFSGHQFPNYSSELNVNALLLGDSALYLCASSYGQGMETQYFGPGTRLLVL.

The J gene is TRBJ1-5, the V gene TRBV28; 7 bases are a match to TRBD1. The germline V gene has CDR1 MDHEN and CDR2 SYDVKM. The V and J ends lost 2 bases and 9 bases, in that order; junction bases with no gene match: 10. The CDR3 runs 15 residues. The CDR3 here is CASSLSPGGVRPQHF. The CDR3 nucleotides are TGTGCCAGCAGTTTAAGCCCAGGGGGGGTCCGGCCCCAGCATTTT.